Sequencing of this T cell receptor beta chain was carried out in a study of monozygotic twins with inflammatory bowel disease. The study, taken as a whole, reports: Support for any single strong IBD-associated signal or clonotype was not found. Differences in immunosuppressive treatment may have been a source of added variability in patient repertoires.

Worth noting for this clonotype: Its antigen is not identified.

Germline V CDR1 and CDR2: MNHEY, SMNVEV (reference sequence). The CDR3 runs to 13 residues. In preparing each TCR library, about 3,700 ng of total RNA was used. TCRdb derives one entry per CDR3 protein from the 5' RACE reads, leaving out DNA. Its table lists under 350,000 distinct CDR3 sequences. The specimen was blood. The chain carries TRBV27 and TRBJ1-5; without DNA, the TCRdb call of TRBD1 cannot be checked. The receptor was derived from a human donor with ulcerative colitis or Crohn's disease, or a healthy co-twin of an affected twin (not recorded which). The chain's CDR3 is CASSNRAGQPQHF.